This TCR beta chain was recorded in a study of regulatory T cells in long-lasting Graves disease. Through Arm-PCR of CDR3 regions and iRepertoire HTBI primers, TCR beta libraries were built. TCRdb passed the multiplex PCR reads through MiXCR, listing each CDR3 protein once. The data show about 500,000 distinct CDR3 sequences, 12% seen once. Time point denoted: newly diagnosed GD, antithyroid drugs for less than 3 months. TCR sequences were obtained from RNA taken from PBMCs. Graves' disease diagnosis was established per American Thyroid Association guidelines. The CDR3 is made up of 13 amino acids. Trimming shortened V by 4 bases and J by 5 bases, and 9 bases separated the two germline ends. Germline loops: CDR1 ENHRY, CDR2 SYGVKD. This clonotype was observed many times. This sample also belongs to another study, concerning T cells in Graves' hyperthyroidism and ophthalmopathy. From that second work: From stable hyperthyroidism, ophthalmopathy was separated by a 13 V-J model.

The V call is TRBV10-3, the J call TRBJ1-5, with no clear D. The source is a woman in her 30s with Graves disease. Sequencing was performed on peripheral blood mononuclear cells (PBMCs), taken at new diagnosis, from a patient treated with antithyroid drugs. In DNA form, the CDR3 reads TGTGCCATCAGTGGAGGTGGGCATCAGCCCCAGCATTTT. This codes for CAISGGGHQPQHF.